Below are 28 T cell receptor beta chains sequenced from a single sample in a study of blood T cell repertoires in COVID-19. Using immunoSEQ multiplex PCR, the repertoire was profiled, and TCRdb retains in-frame clones only, with some absent. There are 300,000 to 400,000 clones in the sample; over 75% occur only once, and 0.9% to 1.2% lies in the top ten. Sequences were obtained from PBMCs or T cells enriched from blood (not recorded which). These TCRs come from a woman in her twenties or thirties who had recovered from COVID-19.

This clone showed up just a few times. The V and J genes are TRBV5-8 and TRBJ2-1; 9 nucleotides agree with TRBD1. The V and J ends lost 4 bases and 3 bases, in that order; junction bases with no gene match: 5. Germline V gene lookup returns CDR1 SGHTS and CDR2 YDEGEE. The CDR3 sequence is 15 residues long. Here the CDR3 DNA reads TGTGCCAGCAGCGCCGGGACAGGGATCTACAATGAGCAGTTCTTC. This sequence encodes CASSAGTGIYNEQFF.

The rearrangement uses TRBV3-1 (or the pseudogene TRBV3-2) and TRBJ2-5; 8 bases line up with TRBD1. This CDR3 spans 15 amino acids. Germline V gene data show CDR1 as LGHDT and CDR2 as YNNKEL (reference sequence). The J segment lost 5 bases and the V segment lost 2 bases, leaving 7 bases of the junction unmatched. The CDR3 nucleotides read TGTGCCAGCAGCCAACCCGGGACAGGCCGGGAGACCCAGTACTTC. It codes for CASSQPGTGRETQYF.

CDR3 protein: CASSPERGMYEQFF. CDR3 in DNA: TGTGCCAGCAGCCCCGAGCGGGGTATGTATGAGCAGTTCTTC. The V gene is TRBV13, the J gene TRBJ2-1, with TRBD2 matching 7 bases. The CDR3 is 14 amino acids. With V trimmed by 5 bases and J by 8 bases, 9 bases remained unmatched. CDR1 is PRHDT and CDR2 is FYEKMQ in the germline V gene (reference sequence).

As for this clone: Other DNA sequences in the same sample also yield this CDR3. J is TRBJ2-2 and V is TRBV30; 12 positions match TRBD2. Germline CDR1 is GTSNPN and CDR2 is SVGIG (reference sequence). The length of the CDR3 is 16 residues. Trimming cost V 2 bases and J 6 bases; bases outside gene matches: 7. The CDR3: CAWSSLAGGRAGELFF. The CDR3 DNA reads as TGTGCCTGGAGTAGCCTAGCGGGGGGGCGAGCCGGGGAGCTGTTTTTT.

This chain joins TRBV19 and TRBJ1-1; TRBD1 agrees at 7 bases. The CDR3 is 14 amino acids. In germline, CDR1 is LNHDA, CDR2 SQIVND (reference sequence). The J segment lost 11 bases and the V segment lost 4 bases, leaving 13 bases of the junction unmatched. The CDR3 DNA reads TGTGCCAGTAGTAACCTTGACAGGGCAGTGGACGCTTTCTTT. Translation: CASSNLDRAVDAFF.

The V gene is TRBV5-1, the J gene TRBJ1-1; 8 nucleotides agree with TRBD1. CDR1 is SGHRS, CDR2 YFSETQ, per germline. Trimming took 2 bases from V and 1 from J; bases not matched to a gene: 7. This CDR3 is built from 16 residues. Here the CDR3 reads CASSFLSGGANTEAFF. As DNA, the CDR3 is TGCGCCAGCAGCTTTTTGTCAGGGGGCGCGAACACTGAAGCTTTCTTT.

The chain is built from TRBV5-1 and TRBJ2-5, with 7 bases matching TRBD2. Germline CDR1 is SGHRS and CDR2 is YFSETQ. J was trimmed by 2 bases and V by 4 bases; bases with no gene match: 8. The CDR3 extends over 15 amino acids. CDR3 region: CASSPGEGRQETQYF. DNA of the CDR3: TGCGCCAGCAGCCCTGGGGAGGGACGGCAAGAGACCCAGTACTTC.

This clone was detected once. The rearrangement joins TRBV19 to TRBJ2-3; 11 bases fit TRBD2. V lost 10 bases and J lost 0; bases outside the gene matches: 15. The CDR3 runs to 18 residues. Germline loops: CDR1 LNHDA, CDR2 SQIVND (reference sequence). Here the CDR3 reads CATAKWLAGGHSTDTQYF. The CDR3 DNA sequence: TGTGCCACCGCAAAATGGCTAGCGGGGGGCCATAGCACAGATACGCAGTATTTT.

This chain's CDR3 is CASSLSSTGGKSEQYF. Here the CDR3 DNA reads TGTGCCAGCAGTTTATCGTCAACAGGGGGAAAATCCGAGCAGTACTTC. The rearrangement links TRBV27 to TRBJ2-7; 8 bases match TRBD1. The CDR3 is 16 amino acids. Germline V gives CDR1 MNHEY, CDR2 SMNVEV (reference sequence). The V gene end was trimmed by 0 bases and the J gene end by 6 bases; junction bases not matched to a gene: 10.

The chain links TRBV28 to TRBJ1-5, with D perhaps matching TRBD1 (6 bases). The germline CDR1 and CDR2 sequences are MDHEN and SYDVKM. The germline V and J ends were trimmed by 6 bases and 2 bases, with 17 bases remaining between them. CDR3 size: 16 residues. The CDR3 nucleotides read TGTGCCAGCAGCCCATGGGCGGGGGCGGGCAATCAGCCCCAGCATTTT. Translation: CASSPWAGAGNQPQHF.

The gene calls are TRBV6-1 and TRBJ1-2, with 7 bases matching TRBD1. Per the germline V gene, CDR1 is MNHNS and CDR2 is SASEGT. V shed 10 bases and J 6 bases; nucleotides not matched to a gene: 14. The CDR3 consists of 14 residues. This CDR3 is CAISEPGTANGYTF. CDR3 sequence (DNA): TGTGCCATCTCGGAACCCGGGACAGCCAATGGCTACACCTTC.

The chain links TRBV12-3 or TRBV12-4 to TRBJ2-7, with D perhaps TRBD1 (6 bases). CDR3 length equals 13 residues. V was trimmed by 6 bases and J by 6 bases, leaving 15 bases between them. CDR3 nucleotide sequence: TGTGCCAGCAGCCCAGGGACACCGGGCGAGCAGTACTTC. Encoded protein: CASSPGTPGEQYF.

The chain links TRBV2 to TRBJ1-6; 10 bases fit TRBD1. V dropped 6 bases and J dropped 7; count of bases not matched to a gene: 6. Germline CDR1 SNHLY, CDR2 FYNNEI. The CDR3 consists of 15 residues. CDR3 amino acids: CASRGDRGENSPLHF. In nucleotides, the CDR3 is TGTGCCAGCAGGGGGGACAGGGGCGAAAATTCACCCCTCCACTTT. Full variable domain (remainder filled in from reference TRBV2 and TRBJ1-6): EPEVTQTPSHQVTQMGQEVILRCVPISNHLYFYWYRQILGQKVEFLVSFYNNEISEKSEIFDDQFSVERPDGSNFTLKIRSTKLEDSAMYFCASRGDRGENSPLHFGNGTRLTVT.

This clone was recorded only once. This chain connects TRBV18 to TRBJ2-7; 8 positions match TRBD1. The germline V gene has CDR1 KGHSH and CDR2 LQKENI. Trimming took 1 base from V and 3 from J; bases not matched to a gene: 8. The CDR3 spans 16 residues. The CDR3 loop reads CASSPLGTGVSYEQYF. CDR3 sequence (DNA): TGTGCCAGCTCACCACTCGGGACAGGTGTTAGCTACGAGCAGTACTTC.

This chain joins TRBV5-1 and TRBJ1-1, with TRBD1 as a possible D gene (5 bases). Germline V lookup: CDR1 SGHRS, CDR2 YFSETQ. V gave up 4 bases and J gave up 1 base, with 11 bases separating them. This CDR3 has 14 residues. The CDR3 DNA follows: TGCGCCAGCAGCCTAAACGGACAGAACACTGAAGCTTTCTTT. This sequence encodes CASSLNGQNTEAFF.

V usage is TRBV4-3 and J usage is TRBJ1-2; the D is unclear. V gave up 0 bases and J gave up 0 bases, with 11 bases separating them. CDR3 length: 16 residues. Germline lookup yields CDR1 LGHNA and CDR2 YSLEER. This CDR3 is CASSQEIHRTNYGYTF. The CDR3 coding sequence is TGCGCCAGCAGCCAAGAGATTCATAGAACTAACTATGGCTACACCTTC.

A few counts support this clone. The rearrangement uses TRBV6-2 or TRBV6-3 and TRBJ1-1, with 7 bases identical to TRBD1. The CDR3 contains 18 residues. CDR1 and CDR2 from the germline V gene are MNHEY and SVGEGT. V lost 0 bases, J lost 1 base, and 11 bases stayed unmatched. CDR3 amino acids: CASSYSLGGVGRNTEAFF. The CDR3 nucleotides read TGTGCCAGCAGTTACTCCCTAGGGGGCGTTGGCCGGAACACTGAAGCTTTCTTT.

V is TRBV5-3 and J is TRBJ2-7, with 8 bases identical to TRBD1. TRBV5-3 is classed as an ORF, of uncertain function. The V and J ends lost 1 base and 3 bases, in that order; junction bases with no gene match: 3. The CDR3 covers 14 residues. In DNA form, the CDR3 reads TGTGCCAGAAGCTTGAGCAGGGGGCACTACGAGCAGTACTTC. Protein: CARSLSRGHYEQYF.

The chain recombines TRBV27 with TRBJ1-1; 7 bases map to TRBD1. V gave up 2 bases and J gave up 4 bases; unmatched junction bases: 4. CDR3 length: 14 amino acids. Germline V gene sequence: CDR1 MNHEY, CDR2 SMNVEV (reference sequence). The chain's CDR3 is CASSLEGASTEAFF. The DNA of the CDR3 is TGTGCCAGCAGTTTAGAGGGGGCTAGCACTGAAGCTTTCTTT.

CDR3 in amino acids: CAISELGLGSGYEQFF. The CDR3 DNA is TGTGCCATCAGTGAGCTCGGGCTGGGCTCAGGGTACGAGCAGTTCTTC. The rearrangement joins TRBV10-3 to TRBJ2-1; maybe TRBD1 (5 bases). Trimming pared 2 bases from V and 10 bases from J, leaving 21 bases between. The CDR3 consists of 16 residues. The germline gives CDR1 ENHRY, CDR2 SYGVKD.

This chain links TRBV6-2 or TRBV6-3 with TRBJ2-5, with 14 positions matching TRBD2. J lost 5 bases, V lost 4 bases, and 3 bases had no gene match. Germline V gene sequence: CDR1 MNHEY, CDR2 SVGEGT. The CDR3 spans 15 residues. CDR3 DNA sequence: TGTGCCAGCAGTTTAGGACTAGCGGGGGGTGAGACCCAGTACTTC. This sequence encodes CASSLGLAGGETQYF.

The genes are TRBV5-1 and TRBJ2-5; 8 bases match TRBD1. Unmatched junction bases numbered 5, after V lost 3 bases and J lost 1 base. Germline CDR1 is SGHRS and CDR2 is YFSETQ. CDR3 length: 15 amino acids. The CDR3 coding sequence is TGCGCCAGCAGCTCGACAGGGGACATCCAAGAGACCCAGTACTTC. This gives the protein CASSSTGDIQETQYF.

This clone was counted only a few times. Additional DNA sequences in this sample encode the identical CDR3. This chain uses TRBV5-1 with TRBJ1-5, with 8 bases lining up with TRBD1. V trimming: 3 bases; J trimming: 5 bases; junction bases outside the gene matches: 4. CDR1 SGHRS and CDR2 YFSETQ come from the germline V gene. The CDR3 loop spans 14 amino acids. As DNA, the CDR3 is TGCGCCAGCAGCTGGACAGGGAGGGATCAGCCCCAGCATTTT. Its translation: CASSWTGRDQPQHF.

The V call is TRBV7-9, the J call TRBJ1-1, with D possibly TRBD1 on 6 matching bases. Trimming shortened V by 5 bases and J by 5 bases, and 15 bases separated the two germline ends. This CDR3 contains 14 residues. Looked up from germline, CDR1 is SEHNR and CDR2 is FQNEAQ (reference sequence). The CDR3 loop is CASSANREGTEAFF. CDR3 bases: TGTGCCAGCAGCGCGAACAGGGAAGGGACTGAAGCTTTCTTT.

The rearrangement joins TRBV5-6 to TRBJ2-5; D not resolved. V lost 4 bases to trimming and J lost 0 bases, with 22 bases between them. The CDR3 contains 18 residues. The germline V gene encodes CDR1 SGHDT and CDR2 YYEEEE. CDR3 residues: CASSDRSRALLYQETQYF. The CDR3 DNA is TGTGCCAGCAGCGACCGTTCCCGAGCGTTGTTGTACCAAGAGACCCAGTACTTC.

The genes are TRBV6-2 or TRBV6-3 and TRBJ2-3; 10 bases line up with TRBD2. The CDR3 has 18 residues. V was clipped by 6 bases and J by 1 base; unmatched bases: 13. From germline, CDR1 is MNHEY and CDR2 SVGEGT. CDR3 sequence: CASSPSGGLPGGTDTQYF. The CDR3 DNA follows: TGTGCCAGCAGCCCTAGCGGGGGATTACCCGGGGGCACAGATACGCAGTATTTT.

This clone was detected a few times. The rearrangement links TRBV7-2 to TRBJ2-3, with 8 bases that match TRBD1. The CDR3 loop spans 15 amino acids. Germline assignment: CDR1 SGHTA and CDR2 FQGNSA. After removal of 2 bases from V and 1 base from J, the junction contained 2 bases not matched to a gene. CDR3 coding DNA: TGTGCCAGCAGCTTACAGACAGGGGGCACAGATACGCAGTATTTT. Translating gives CASSLQTGGTDTQYF.

The chain carries TRBV1 and TRBJ2-3; TRBD2, the table's D call, was not compared with the DNA. TRBV1 is tagged as a pseudogene. The CDR3 extends over 16 amino acids. CDR3 in amino acids: CTSSRVEGGETDTQYF. CDR3 nucleotide sequence: TGCACCAGCAGCCGAGTAGAAGGTGGAGAGACAGATACGCAGTATTTT.